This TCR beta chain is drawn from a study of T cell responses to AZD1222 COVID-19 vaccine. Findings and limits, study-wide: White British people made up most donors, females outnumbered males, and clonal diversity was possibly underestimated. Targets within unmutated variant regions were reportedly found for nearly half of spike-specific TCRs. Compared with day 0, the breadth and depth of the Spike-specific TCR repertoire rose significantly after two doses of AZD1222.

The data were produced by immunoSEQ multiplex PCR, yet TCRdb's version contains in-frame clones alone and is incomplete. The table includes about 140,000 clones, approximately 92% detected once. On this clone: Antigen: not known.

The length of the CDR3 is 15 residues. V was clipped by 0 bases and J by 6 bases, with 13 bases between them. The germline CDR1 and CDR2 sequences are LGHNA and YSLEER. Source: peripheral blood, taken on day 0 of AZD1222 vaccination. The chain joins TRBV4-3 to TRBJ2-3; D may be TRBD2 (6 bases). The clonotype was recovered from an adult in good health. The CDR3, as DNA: TGCGCCAGCAGCCAAGATCCGGGGGTTTGGGATACGCAGTATTTT. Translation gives CASSQDPGVWDTQYF.